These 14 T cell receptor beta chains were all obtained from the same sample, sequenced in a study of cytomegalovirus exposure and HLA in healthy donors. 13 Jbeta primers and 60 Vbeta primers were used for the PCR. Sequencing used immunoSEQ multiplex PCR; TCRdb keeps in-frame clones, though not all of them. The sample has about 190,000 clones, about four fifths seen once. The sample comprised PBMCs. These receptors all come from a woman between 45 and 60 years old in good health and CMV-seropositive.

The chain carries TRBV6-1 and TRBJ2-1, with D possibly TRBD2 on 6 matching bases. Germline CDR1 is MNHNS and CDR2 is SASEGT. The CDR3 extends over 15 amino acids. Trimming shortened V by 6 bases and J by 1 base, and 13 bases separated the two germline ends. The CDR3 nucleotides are TGTGCCAGCAGGGGGGGTCTGGAGTCCTACAATGAGCAGTTCTTC. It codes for CASRGGLESYNEQFF.

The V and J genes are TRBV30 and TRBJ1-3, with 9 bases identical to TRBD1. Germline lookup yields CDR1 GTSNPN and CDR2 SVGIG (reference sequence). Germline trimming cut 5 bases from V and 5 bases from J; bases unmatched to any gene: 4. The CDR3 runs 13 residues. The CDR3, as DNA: TGTGCCTGGGTCGGGACAGGGCGAAACACCATATATTTT. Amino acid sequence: CAWVGTGRNTIYF.

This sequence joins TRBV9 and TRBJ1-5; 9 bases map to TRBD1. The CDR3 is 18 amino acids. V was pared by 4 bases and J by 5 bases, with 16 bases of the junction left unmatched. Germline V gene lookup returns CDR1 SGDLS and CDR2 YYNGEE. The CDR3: CASSYTRPEDRGYQPQHF. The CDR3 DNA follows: TGTGCCAGCAGCTACACCCGCCCAGAGGACAGGGGTTATCAGCCCCAGCATTTT.

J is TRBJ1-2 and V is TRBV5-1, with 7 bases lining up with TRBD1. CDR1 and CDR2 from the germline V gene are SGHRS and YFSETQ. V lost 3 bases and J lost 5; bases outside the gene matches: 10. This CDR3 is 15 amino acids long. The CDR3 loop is CASSSKRWGQYGYTF. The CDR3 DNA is TGCGCCAGCAGCTCCAAACGTTGGGGACAGTATGGCTACACCTTC.

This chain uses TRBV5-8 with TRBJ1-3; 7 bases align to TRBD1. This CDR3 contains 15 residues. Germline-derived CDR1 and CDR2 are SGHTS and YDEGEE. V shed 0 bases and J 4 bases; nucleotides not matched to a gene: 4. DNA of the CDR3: TGTGCCAGCAGCTTGGAGACAGGGACCGGAAACACCATATATTTT. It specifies CASSLETGTGNTIYF.

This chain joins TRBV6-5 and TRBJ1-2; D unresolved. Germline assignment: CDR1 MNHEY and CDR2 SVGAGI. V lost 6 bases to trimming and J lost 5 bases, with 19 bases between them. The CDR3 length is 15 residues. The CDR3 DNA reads TGTGCCAGCAGCCGTGGGCAGTGGAAAGGTTATGGCTACACCTTC. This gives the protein CASSRGQWKGYGYTF.

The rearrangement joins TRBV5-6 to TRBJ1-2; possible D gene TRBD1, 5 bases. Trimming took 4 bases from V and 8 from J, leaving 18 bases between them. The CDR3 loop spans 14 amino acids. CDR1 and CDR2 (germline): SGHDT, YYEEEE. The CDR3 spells CASSRKGAVGGYTF. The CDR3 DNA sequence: TGTGCCAGCAGCCGTAAAGGGGCTGTGGGGGGCTACACCTTC.

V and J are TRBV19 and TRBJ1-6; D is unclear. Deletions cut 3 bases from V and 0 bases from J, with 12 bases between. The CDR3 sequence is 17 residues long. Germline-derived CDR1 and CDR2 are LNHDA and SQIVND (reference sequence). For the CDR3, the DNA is TGTGCCAGTAGTATGAGGACCGGGAGCTCCTATAATTCACCCCTCCACTTT. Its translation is CASSMRTGSSYNSPLHF. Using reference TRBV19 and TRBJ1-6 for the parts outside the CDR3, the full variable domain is DGGITQSPKYLFRKEGQNVTLSCEQNLNHDAMYWYRQDPGQGLRLIYYSQIVNDFQKGDIAEGYSVSREKKESFPLTVTSAQKNPTAFYLCASSMRTGSSYNSPLHFGNGTRLTVT.

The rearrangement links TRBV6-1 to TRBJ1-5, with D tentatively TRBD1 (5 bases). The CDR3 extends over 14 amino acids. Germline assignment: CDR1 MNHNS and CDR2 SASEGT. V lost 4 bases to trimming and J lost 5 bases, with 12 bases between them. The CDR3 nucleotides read TGTGCCAGCAGTGTCAGGGTTCGCGATCAGCCCCAGCATTTT. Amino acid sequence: CASSVRVRDQPQHF.

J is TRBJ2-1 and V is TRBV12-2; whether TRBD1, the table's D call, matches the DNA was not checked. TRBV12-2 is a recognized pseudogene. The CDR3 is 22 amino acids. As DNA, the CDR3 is TGTGCAAGTCGCTTAGGGACGTCTGGGCAGGGGGATACGTCCAACTCCTACAATGAGCAGTTCTTC. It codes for CASRLGTSGQGDTSNSYNEQFF.

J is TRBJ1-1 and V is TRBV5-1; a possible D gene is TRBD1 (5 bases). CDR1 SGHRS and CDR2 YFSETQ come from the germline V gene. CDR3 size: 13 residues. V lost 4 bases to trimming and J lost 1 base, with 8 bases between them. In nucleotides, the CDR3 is TGCGCCAGCAGCACGGGGGGGAACACTGAAGCTTTCTTT. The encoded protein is CASSTGGNTEAFF.

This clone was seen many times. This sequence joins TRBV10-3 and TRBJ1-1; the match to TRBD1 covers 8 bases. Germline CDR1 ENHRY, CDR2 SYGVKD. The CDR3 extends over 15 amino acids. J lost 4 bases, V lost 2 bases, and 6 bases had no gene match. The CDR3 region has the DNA TGTGCCATCAGTGAGGGACAGGGACGAAGCACTGAAGCTTTCTTT. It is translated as CAISEGQGRSTEAFF.

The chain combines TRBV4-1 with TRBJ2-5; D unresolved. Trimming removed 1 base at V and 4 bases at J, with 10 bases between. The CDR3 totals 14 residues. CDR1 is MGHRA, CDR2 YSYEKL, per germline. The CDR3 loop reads CASSQVRGRETQYF. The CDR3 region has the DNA TGCGCCAGCAGCCAAGTACGCGGTAGAGAGACCCAGTACTTC.

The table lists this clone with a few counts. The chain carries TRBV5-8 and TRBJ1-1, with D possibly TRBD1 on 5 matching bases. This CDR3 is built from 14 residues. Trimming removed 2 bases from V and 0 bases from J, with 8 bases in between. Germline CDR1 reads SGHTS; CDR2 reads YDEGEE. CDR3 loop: CASSLPGLNTEAFF. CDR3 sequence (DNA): TGTGCCAGCAGCTTACCAGGGCTGAACACTGAAGCTTTCTTT.